A selection of T cell receptor beta chains follows, all from one sample in a study of T cells in Graves' hyperthyroidism and ophthalmopathy. TCRdb called the multiplex PCR reads again in MiXCR, with one record for every CDR3 protein. The sample has hundreds of thousands of distinct CDR3 sequences, less than 30% seen once. Source material: blood. These receptors were taken from a man in his forties with Graves' hyperthyroidism that later progressed to Graves' ophthalmopathy. Each CDR3 is given with its conserved first and last residue. The D gene is left open where the match is weak. Size is stated for part of the rows, as once, few or many counts, or as a class when the clone is expanded.

clone_size,j_call,v_call,d_call,cdr3_nt,cdr3_aa
many,TRBJ2-2,TRBV12-3/TRBV12-4,TRBD2,TGTGCCAGTCGGACTAGCGGGAGCCTAAACACCGGGGAGCTGTTTTTT,CASRTSGSLNTGELFF
many,TRBJ1-1,TRBV11-2,NA,TGTGCCAGCAGCCCTCGTTTGTACACTGAAGCTTTCTTT,CASSPRLYTEAFF
many,TRBJ1-2,TRBV12-3/TRBV12-4,TRBD1,TGTGCCAGCAGTTCCGCGGGACAGGGCAACTATGGCTACACCTTC,CASSSAGQGNYGYTF
NA,TRBJ1-2,TRBV29-1,NA,TGCAGCGTTGACGTCAGGGCCGATGGCTACACCTTC,CSVDVRADGYTF
many,TRBJ1-2,TRBV19,NA,TGTGCCAGTAGTATACGCAGGGGAGGCGGCTACACCTTC,CASSIRRGGGYTF
many,TRBJ1-2,TRBV12-3/TRBV12-4,NA,TGTGCCAGCAGTTTGCAGCACGGATGGGGAGGCTATGGCTACACCTTC,CASSLQHGWGGYGYTF
NA,TRBJ1-2,TRBV20-1,TRBD1,TGCAGTGCCCAGGACAGGGAGGGGGGCTACACCTTC,CSAQDREGGYTF
many,TRBJ2-5,TRBV12-3/TRBV12-4,NA,TGTGCCAGCAGTCCTTTCGGCAGGCGAGAGACCCAGTACTTC,CASSPFGRRETQYF
NA,TRBJ2-5,TRBV6-2/TRBV6-3,NA,TGTGCCAGCAGCTGGACCTCGCGGGGACAAGAGACCCAGTACTTC,CASSWTSRGQETQYF
many,TRBJ1-5,TRBV18,NA,TGTGCCAGCTCCCCCATGGGGACAAATAGCAATCAGCCCCAGCATTTT,CASSPMGTNSNQPQHF